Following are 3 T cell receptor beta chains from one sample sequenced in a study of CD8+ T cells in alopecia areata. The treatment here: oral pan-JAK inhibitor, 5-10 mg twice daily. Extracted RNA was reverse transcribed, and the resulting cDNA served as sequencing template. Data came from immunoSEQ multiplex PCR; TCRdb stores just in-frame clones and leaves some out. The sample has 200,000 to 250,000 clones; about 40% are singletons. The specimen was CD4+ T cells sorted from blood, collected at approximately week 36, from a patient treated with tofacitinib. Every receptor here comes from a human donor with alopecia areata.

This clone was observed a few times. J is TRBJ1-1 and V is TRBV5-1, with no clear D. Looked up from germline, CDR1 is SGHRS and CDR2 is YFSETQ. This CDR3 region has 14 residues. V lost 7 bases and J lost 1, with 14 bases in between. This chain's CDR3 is CASGLGERNTEAFF. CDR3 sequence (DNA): TGCGCCAGCGGCCTCGGAGAGAGGAACACTGAAGCTTTCTTT.

The CDR3 coding sequence is TGCAGCGTTGGAGGTGGCTCCTACGAGCAGTACTTC. As protein: CSVGGGSYEQYF. The chain is built from TRBV29-1 and TRBJ2-7; no clear D gene. Trimming cost V 4 bases and J 0 bases, with 7 bases left between them. The CDR3 length is 12 residues. Germline CDR1 is SQVTM and CDR2 is ANQGSEA.

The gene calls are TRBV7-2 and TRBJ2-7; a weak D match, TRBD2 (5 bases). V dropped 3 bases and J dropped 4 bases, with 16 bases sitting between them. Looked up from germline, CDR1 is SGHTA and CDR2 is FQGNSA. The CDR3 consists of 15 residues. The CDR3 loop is CASSFGVQLRYEQYF. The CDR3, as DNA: TGTGCCAGCAGCTTCGGGGTGCAGTTACGGTACGAGCAGTACTTC.